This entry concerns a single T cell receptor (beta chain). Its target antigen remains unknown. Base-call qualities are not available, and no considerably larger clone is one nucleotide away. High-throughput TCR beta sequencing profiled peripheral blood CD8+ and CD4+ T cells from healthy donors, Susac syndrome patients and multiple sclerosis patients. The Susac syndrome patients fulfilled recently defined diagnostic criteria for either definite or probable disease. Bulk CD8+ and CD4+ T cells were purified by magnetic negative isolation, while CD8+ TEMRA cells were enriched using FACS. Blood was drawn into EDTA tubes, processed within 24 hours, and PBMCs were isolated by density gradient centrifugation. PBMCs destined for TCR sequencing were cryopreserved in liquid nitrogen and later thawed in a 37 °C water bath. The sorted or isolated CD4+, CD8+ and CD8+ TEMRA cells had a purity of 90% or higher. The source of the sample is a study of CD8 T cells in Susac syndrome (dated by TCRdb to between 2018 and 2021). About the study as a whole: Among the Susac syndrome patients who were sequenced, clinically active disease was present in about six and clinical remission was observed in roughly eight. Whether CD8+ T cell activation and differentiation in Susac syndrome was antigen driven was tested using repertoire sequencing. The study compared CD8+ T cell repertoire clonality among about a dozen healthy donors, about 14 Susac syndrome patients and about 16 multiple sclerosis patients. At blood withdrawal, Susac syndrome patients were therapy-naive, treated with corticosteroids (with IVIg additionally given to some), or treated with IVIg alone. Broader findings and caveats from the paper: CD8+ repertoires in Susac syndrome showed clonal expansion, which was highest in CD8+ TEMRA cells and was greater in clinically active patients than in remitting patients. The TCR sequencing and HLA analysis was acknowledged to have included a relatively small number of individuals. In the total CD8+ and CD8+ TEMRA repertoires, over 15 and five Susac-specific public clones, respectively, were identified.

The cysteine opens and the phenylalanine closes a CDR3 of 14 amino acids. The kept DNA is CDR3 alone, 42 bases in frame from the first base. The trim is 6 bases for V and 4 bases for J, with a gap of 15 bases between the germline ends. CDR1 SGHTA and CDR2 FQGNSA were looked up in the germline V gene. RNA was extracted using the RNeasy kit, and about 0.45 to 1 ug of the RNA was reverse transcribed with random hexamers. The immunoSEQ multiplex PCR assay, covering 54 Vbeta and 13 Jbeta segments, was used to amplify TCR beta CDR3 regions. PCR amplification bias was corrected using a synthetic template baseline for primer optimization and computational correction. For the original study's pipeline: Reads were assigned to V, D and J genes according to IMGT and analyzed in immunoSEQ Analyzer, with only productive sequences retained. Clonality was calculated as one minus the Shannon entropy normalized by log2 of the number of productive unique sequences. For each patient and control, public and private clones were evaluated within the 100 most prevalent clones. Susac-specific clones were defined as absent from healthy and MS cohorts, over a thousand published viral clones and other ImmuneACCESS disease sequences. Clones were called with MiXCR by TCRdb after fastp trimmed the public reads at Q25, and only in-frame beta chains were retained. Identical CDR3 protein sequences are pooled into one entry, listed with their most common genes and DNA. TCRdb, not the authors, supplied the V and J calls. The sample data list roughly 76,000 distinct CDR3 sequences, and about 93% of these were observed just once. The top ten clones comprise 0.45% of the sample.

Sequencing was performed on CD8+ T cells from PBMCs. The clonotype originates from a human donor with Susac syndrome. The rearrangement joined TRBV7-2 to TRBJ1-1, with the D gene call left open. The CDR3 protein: CASRTGLPGTEAFF. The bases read TGTGCCAGCAGGACGGGTTTACCAGGCACTGAAGCTTTCTTT.